This T cell receptor beta chain is from a study of neurological immune-mediated disorders. This clonotype was recorded many times. The antigen is unknown. Points from the study as a whole: The study found no CDR3 amino acid sequences shared by expanded clones across subjects, suggesting private repertoires in all groups. The study phylogenetically grouped the repertoires of 18 of 34 multiple sclerosis patients into one related-CDR3 cluster, a possible signature.

TCRdb re-analysed the 5' RACE reads in MiXCR, keeping a single row per CDR3 protein. The table includes more than 75,000 distinct CDR3 sequences, 3% to 4.5% detected once. The receptor comes from a woman aged 45-60 years with multiple sclerosis. The specimen was PBMCs.

In DNA, the CDR3 is TGTGCCAGCAGTGTATCGTCGCGCACCCAGTACTTC. Its translation is CASSVSSRTQYF. This chain uses TRBV6-1 with TRBJ2-5; D unclear. V gave up 4 bases and J gave up 8 bases, with 11 bases separating them. Germline CDR1 reads MNHNS; CDR2 reads SASEGT. CDR3 length equals 12 residues.